Listed below are T cell receptor beta chains from one sample, sequenced in a study of blood T cell repertoires in COVID-19. Here immunoSEQ multiplex PCR was the method, and the copy in TCRdb shows in-frame clones only, minus some. This sample has tens of thousands of clones, with 92% found just once. Sequencing input: peripheral blood. These receptors originate from a woman in her sixties with active COVID-19. The CDR3 runs from the conserved cysteine through the conserved F or W. A D gene is named only where the DNA matches it firmly. Size tells how often a clone was seen (once, few, many) or the class of an expanded clone, and some rows leave it out.

clone_size: NA
j_call: TRBJ2-1
v_call: TRBV6-2/TRBV6-3
cdr3_length: 14
d_call: TRBD1
cdr3_nt: TGTGCCAGCAGCCGGGACAGTTCCTACAATGAGCAGTTCTTC
cdr3_aa: CASSRDSSYNEQFF

clone_size: NA
j_call: TRBJ1-2
v_call: TRBV12-3/TRBV12-4
cdr3_length: 13
d_call: TRBD1
cdr3_nt: TGTGCCAGCAGTCCACAGGGGAACTATGGCTACACCTTC
cdr3_aa: CASSPQGNYGYTF

clone_size: NA
j_call: TRBJ2-7
v_call: TRBV29-1
cdr3_length: 16
d_call: TRBD2
cdr3_nt: TGCAGCGTAATCGAGAGTGGCGGGAGGTCGTCCTACGAGCAGTACTTC
cdr3_aa: CSVIESGGRSSYEQYF

clone_size: NA
j_call: TRBJ2-2
v_call: TRBV4-3
cdr3_length: 14
d_call: TRBD1
cdr3_nt: TGCGCCAGCAGCCCCCAGGGGGACACCGGGGAGCTGTTTTTT
cdr3_aa: CASSPQGDTGELFF

clone_size: NA
j_call: TRBJ2-7
v_call: TRBV24-1
cdr3_length: 19
d_call: TRBD1
cdr3_nt: TGTGCCACCAGGCCCAGCGCAGTTTCCGGGACAGGGAAAAGTTACGAGCAGTACTTC
cdr3_aa: CATRPSAVSGTGKSYEQYF

clone_size: NA
j_call: TRBJ1-2
v_call: TRBV5-4
cdr3_length: 15
d_call: TRBD1
cdr3_nt: TGTGCCAGCAGCATAGCGACAGGGCTCTCCTATGGCTACACCTTC
cdr3_aa: CASSIATGLSYGYTF

clone_size: NA
j_call: TRBJ2-7
v_call: TRBV7-2
cdr3_length: 14
d_call: TRBD2
cdr3_nt: TGTGCCAGCAGCCCTGGGACTACCCTCTACGAGCAGTACTTC
cdr3_aa: CASSPGTTLYEQYF

clone_size: once
j_call: TRBJ2-6
v_call: TRBV10-3
cdr3_length: 17
d_call: TRBD1
cdr3_nt: TGTGCCATCAGGCCGGGACAGGGAGCCTCTGGGGCCAACGTCCTGACTTTC
cdr3_aa: CAIRPGQGASGANVLTF

clone_size: NA
j_call: TRBJ2-3
v_call: TRBV9
cdr3_length: 14
d_call: NA
cdr3_nt: TGTGCCAGCAGTACAGGGTTTGACACAGATACGCAGTATTTT
cdr3_aa: CASSTGFDTDTQYF

clone_size: NA
j_call: TRBJ1-4
v_call: TRBV7-9
cdr3_length: 13
d_call: NA
cdr3_nt: TGTGCCAGCAGGTCTGCAACTAGTGAAAAACTGTTTTTT
cdr3_aa: CASRSATSEKLFF

clone_size: few
j_call: TRBJ1-2
v_call: TRBV18
cdr3_length: 16
d_call: TRBD1
cdr3_nt: TGTGCCAGCTCACCAGCATCAGGGCGACAGGGCTATGGCTACACCTTC
cdr3_aa: CASSPASGRQGYGYTF

clone_size: NA
j_call: TRBJ1-4
v_call: TRBV12-3/TRBV12-4
cdr3_length: 12
d_call: NA
cdr3_nt: TGTGCCAGCAGTTTCGGGGGTGAAAAACTGTTTTTT
cdr3_aa: CASSFGGEKLFF

clone_size: NA
j_call: TRBJ1-5
v_call: TRBV5-5
cdr3_length: 16
d_call: NA
cdr3_nt: TGTGCCAGCAGCTGGGGGGGTTTGGAAAGCAATCAGCCCCAGCATTTT
cdr3_aa: CASSWGGLESNQPQHF

clone_size: NA
j_call: TRBJ2-1
v_call: TRBV4-1
cdr3_length: 13
d_call: TRBD1
cdr3_nt: TGCGCCAGCAGCCAATCGAGGGGGCATGAGCAGTTCTTC
cdr3_aa: CASSQSRGHEQFF

clone_size: NA
j_call: TRBJ2-7
v_call: TRBV10-3
cdr3_length: 13
d_call: TRBD1
cdr3_nt: TGTGCCATCAAGGGACAGGGTCCCTACGAGCAGTACTTC
cdr3_aa: CAIKGQGPYEQYF

clone_size: once
j_call: TRBJ1-4
v_call: TRBV7-2
cdr3_length: 13
d_call: NA
cdr3_nt: TGTGCCAGCAGCTTTGGGAGAGGTGAAAAACTGTTTTTT
cdr3_aa: CASSFGRGEKLFF

clone_size: NA
j_call: TRBJ1-3
v_call: TRBV19
cdr3_length: 15
d_call: TRBD1
cdr3_nt: TGTGCCAGTACCTTCTCCGGGACAGCTGGAAACACCATATATTTT
cdr3_aa: CASTFSGTAGNTIYF

clone_size: NA
j_call: TRBJ2-7
v_call: TRBV7-3
cdr3_length: 14
d_call: TRBD1
cdr3_nt: TGTGCCAGCAGCCTGGACAGGGTGGCCTACGAGCAGTACTTC
cdr3_aa: CASSLDRVAYEQYF

clone_size: NA
j_call: TRBJ1-5
v_call: TRBV28
cdr3_length: 16
d_call: NA
cdr3_nt: TGTGCCAGCAGTCTCCCCGCGGGACCGAGCAATCAGCCCCAGCATTTT
cdr3_aa: CASSLPAGPSNQPQHF

clone_size: NA
j_call: TRBJ2-2
v_call: TRBV3-1/TRBV3-2
cdr3_length: 16
d_call: TRBD1
cdr3_nt: TGTGCCAGCAGCCATCGTTTAGGGGGCTTCATCGGGGAGCTGTTTTTT
cdr3_aa: CASSHRLGGFIGELFF

clone_size: NA
j_call: TRBJ2-1
v_call: TRBV11-2
cdr3_length: 14
d_call: NA
cdr3_nt: TGTGCCAGCAGCTTAGACGGCAGGGGCAATGAGCAGTTCTTC
cdr3_aa: CASSLDGRGNEQFF

clone_size: NA
j_call: TRBJ1-5
v_call: TRBV30
cdr3_length: 18
d_call: TRBD1
cdr3_nt: TGTGCCTGGAGTGACCGGGACAGGGGATTTCCTGGCAATCAGCCCCAGCATTTT
cdr3_aa: CAWSDRDRGFPGNQPQHF

clone_size: NA
j_call: TRBJ2-1
v_call: TRBV6-1
cdr3_length: 15
d_call: NA
cdr3_nt: TGTGCCAGCAGTGAAAGAGCTATTGGAGAGAATGAGCAGTTCTTC
cdr3_aa: CASSERAIGENEQFF

clone_size: NA
j_call: TRBJ2-7
v_call: TRBV4-3
cdr3_length: 13
d_call: TRBD2
cdr3_nt: TGCGCCAGCAGCCATGGACTAGCCTACGAGCAGTACTTC
cdr3_aa: CASSHGLAYEQYF

clone_size: NA
j_call: TRBJ2-7
v_call: TRBV7-3
cdr3_length: 15
d_call: TRBD2
cdr3_nt: TGTGCCAGCAGCCTCCAAGCGGGAGCGAGGTACGAGCAGTACTTC
cdr3_aa: CASSLQAGARYEQYF

clone_size: NA
j_call: TRBJ2-7
v_call: TRBV24-1
cdr3_length: 16
d_call: NA
cdr3_nt: TGTGCCACCAGTGATGGACGGACAGCGGACTCCTACGAGCAGTACTTC
cdr3_aa: CATSDGRTADSYEQYF

clone_size: NA
j_call: TRBJ2-7
v_call: TRBV19
cdr3_length: 15
d_call: TRBD2
cdr3_nt: TGTGCCAGTAGTCTTGGGGGTAGCGGGAGGTACGAGCAGTACTTC
cdr3_aa: CASSLGGSGRYEQYF

clone_size: NA
j_call: TRBJ2-2
v_call: TRBV3-1/TRBV3-2
cdr3_length: 17
d_call: NA
cdr3_nt: TGTGCCAGCAGCCAAGTAAGCGCGGGGAAGGGAACCGGGGAGCTGTTTTTT
cdr3_aa: CASSQVSAGKGTGELFF

clone_size: NA
j_call: TRBJ2-2
v_call: TRBV19
cdr3_length: 16
d_call: NA
cdr3_nt: TGTGCCAGTAGTATAGACAGGGGCCTGAACACCGGGGAGCTGTTTTTT
cdr3_aa: CASSIDRGLNTGELFF

clone_size: NA
j_call: TRBJ1-1
v_call: TRBV2
cdr3_length: 15
d_call: NA
cdr3_nt: TGTGCCAGCAGTGGAGCTTTAAAGGCGGGCACTGAAGCTTTCTTT
cdr3_aa: CASSGALKAGTEAFF

clone_size: NA
j_call: TRBJ2-6
v_call: TRBV9
cdr3_length: 19
d_call: NA
cdr3_nt: TGTGCCAGCAGCGCAGAACCGGGACACCAAGTATCCGGGGCCAACGTCCTGACTTTC
cdr3_aa: CASSAEPGHQVSGANVLTF

clone_size: NA
j_call: TRBJ2-7
v_call: TRBV9
cdr3_length: 14
d_call: NA
cdr3_nt: TGTGCCAGCAGCAATAGCGACCCGAACTACGAGCAGTACTTC
cdr3_aa: CASSNSDPNYEQYF

clone_size: once
j_call: TRBJ1-1
v_call: TRBV7-2
cdr3_length: 16
d_call: TRBD1
cdr3_nt: TGTGCCAGCAGCTCAAACAGGGGAAGTTGGAACACTGAAGCTTTCTTT
cdr3_aa: CASSSNRGSWNTEAFF

clone_size: NA
j_call: TRBJ2-5
v_call: TRBV9
cdr3_length: 13
d_call: TRBD1
cdr3_nt: TGTGCCAGCAGCGTGACAGGGTCGGAGACCCAGTACTTC
cdr3_aa: CASSVTGSETQYF

clone_size: once
j_call: TRBJ1-2
v_call: TRBV5-1
cdr3_length: 13
d_call: NA
cdr3_nt: TGCGCCAGCAGCTTGGGGCTGAATGATGGCTACACCTTC
cdr3_aa: CASSLGLNDGYTF

clone_size: NA
j_call: TRBJ2-5
v_call: TRBV3-1/TRBV3-2
cdr3_length: 13
d_call: NA
cdr3_nt: TGTGCCAGCAGCCTTGGACATCAAGAGACCCAGTACTTC
cdr3_aa: CASSLGHQETQYF

clone_size: NA
j_call: TRBJ2-1
v_call: TRBV2
cdr3_length: 11
d_call: NA
cdr3_nt: TGTGCCAGCGCCAAATCGGGGGAGGAGTTCTTC
cdr3_aa: CASAKSGEEFF

clone_size: NA
j_call: TRBJ2-2
v_call: TRBV6-6
cdr3_length: 16
d_call: TRBD1
cdr3_nt: TGTGCCAGCAGTTACCCCGGGACAGCGAACACCGGGGAGCTGTTTTTT
cdr3_aa: CASSYPGTANTGELFF

clone_size: NA
j_call: TRBJ2-3
v_call: TRBV3-1/TRBV3-2
cdr3_length: 13
d_call: NA
cdr3_nt: TGTGCCAGCAGCCAAGATCAGGGGAATACGCAGTATTTT
cdr3_aa: CASSQDQGNTQYF

clone_size: NA
j_call: TRBJ1-4
v_call: TRBV18
cdr3_length: 19
d_call: NA
cdr3_nt: TGTGCCAGCTCACCAGGGGGGGCCGCCTCTACTTCAACTAATGAAAAACTGTTTTTT
cdr3_aa: CASSPGGAASTSTNEKLFF

clone_size: NA
j_call: TRBJ1-1
v_call: TRBV7-9
cdr3_length: 16
d_call: NA
cdr3_nt: TGTGCCAGCAGCCCGGTCACAGGGTCCCCTGGGACTGAAGCTTTCTTT
cdr3_aa: CASSPVTGSPGTEAFF

clone_size: NA
j_call: TRBJ2-5
v_call: TRBV6-2/TRBV6-3
cdr3_length: 13
d_call: NA
cdr3_nt: TGTGCCAGCAGTTACTCCACAGGGACGACCCAGTACTTC
cdr3_aa: CASSYSTGTTQYF

clone_size: once
j_call: TRBJ2-5
v_call: TRBV7-6
cdr3_length: 12
d_call: NA
cdr3_nt: TGTGCCAGCAGCCAGGGTTCGGGGACCCAGTACTTC
cdr3_aa: CASSQGSGTQYF

clone_size: NA
j_call: TRBJ1-1
v_call: TRBV28
cdr3_length: 12
d_call: NA
cdr3_nt: TGTGCCAGCAGTACACCCACAGGGGAAGCTTTCTTT
cdr3_aa: CASSTPTGEAFF

clone_size: NA
j_call: TRBJ1-4
v_call: TRBV11-2
cdr3_length: 13
d_call: NA
cdr3_nt: TGTGCCAGCAGCTTAGGGCCGAAAGAAAAACTGTTTTTT
cdr3_aa: CASSLGPKEKLFF

clone_size: NA
j_call: TRBJ1-3
v_call: TRBV28
cdr3_length: 15
d_call: NA
cdr3_nt: TGTGCCAGCAGTTTGGCGCCCGCGGGTGGAAACACCATATATTTT
cdr3_aa: CASSLAPAGGNTIYF

clone_size: NA
j_call: TRBJ2-5
v_call: TRBV7-9
cdr3_length: 11
d_call: NA
cdr3_nt: TGTGCCGGCCGGACGGGGGAGACCCAGTACTTC
cdr3_aa: CAGRTGETQYF

clone_size: NA
j_call: TRBJ2-1
v_call: TRBV7-9
cdr3_length: 19
d_call: TRBD2
cdr3_nt: TGTGCCAGCAGCCCCTGGACTAGCGGGTACCGGGACTCCTACAATGAGCAGTTCTTC
cdr3_aa: CASSPWTSGYRDSYNEQFF

clone_size: once
j_call: TRBJ1-2
v_call: TRBV28
cdr3_length: 13
d_call: NA
cdr3_nt: TGTGCCAGCAGTTTGTGGGGGGATCAGGGCTACACCTTC
cdr3_aa: CASSLWGDQGYTF

clone_size: NA
j_call: TRBJ2-7
v_call: TRBV7-8
cdr3_length: 13
d_call: NA
cdr3_nt: TGTGCCAGCAGCCGTACAGGGTCCTACGAGCAGTACTTC
cdr3_aa: CASSRTGSYEQYF

clone_size: NA
j_call: TRBJ2-2
v_call: TRBV7-2
cdr3_length: 17
d_call: TRBD2
cdr3_nt: TGTGCCAGCAGTGTGACTAGCGGGAGGGCCAGCACCGGGGAGCTGTTTTTT
cdr3_aa: CASSVTSGRASTGELFF

clone_size: NA
j_call: TRBJ2-3
v_call: TRBV7-9
cdr3_length: 19
d_call: TRBD1
cdr3_nt: TGTGCCAGCAGCTCCCCCCCGGGACAGGGGCCGTATACCACAGATACGCAGTATTTT
cdr3_aa: CASSSPPGQGPYTTDTQYF

clone_size: few
j_call: TRBJ2-7
v_call: TRBV5-1
cdr3_length: 12
d_call: NA
cdr3_nt: TGCGCCAGCAGCCCGGAAGGGGCAATGGGTTTCTTC
cdr3_aa: CASSPEGAMGFF

clone_size: NA
j_call: TRBJ2-6
v_call: TRBV9
cdr3_length: 16
d_call: NA
cdr3_nt: TGTGCCAGCAGCGTAGGACTGGGCTCTGGGGCCAACGTCCTGACTTTC
cdr3_aa: CASSVGLGSGANVLTF

clone_size: NA
j_call: TRBJ2-4
v_call: TRBV3-1/TRBV3-2
cdr3_length: 14
d_call: NA
cdr3_nt: TGTGCCAGCAGCCCGTCGGGGGAAGGAAACATTCAGTACTTC
cdr3_aa: CASSPSGEGNIQYF

clone_size: NA
j_call: TRBJ2-3
v_call: TRBV7-3
cdr3_length: 17
d_call: TRBD2
cdr3_nt: TGTGCCAGCAGCTTTACCGGACTAGCGGGAGCGGCAGATACGCAGTATTTT
cdr3_aa: CASSFTGLAGAADTQYF

clone_size: NA
j_call: TRBJ1-5
v_call: TRBV5-5
cdr3_length: 17
d_call: TRBD1
cdr3_nt: TGTGCCAGCAGCCTCGCAAGTACAGGGGGCACGCATCAGCCCCAGCATTTT
cdr3_aa: CASSLASTGGTHQPQHF

clone_size: NA
j_call: TRBJ2-7
v_call: TRBV30
cdr3_length: 14
d_call: TRBD2
cdr3_nt: TGTGCCTGGAAGCGCCAGCGGGGCTCCTACGAGCAGTACTTC
cdr3_aa: CAWKRQRGSYEQYF

clone_size: NA
j_call: TRBJ2-6
v_call: TRBV5-1
cdr3_length: 16
d_call: TRBD1
cdr3_nt: TGCGCCAGCACCCACGACAGGGTGATGGGGGCCAACGTCCTGACTTTC
cdr3_aa: CASTHDRVMGANVLTF

clone_size: NA
j_call: TRBJ1-6
v_call: TRBV18
cdr3_length: 14
d_call: NA
cdr3_nt: TGTGCCAGCTCGCAACAGGGCCCTAATTCACCCCTCCACTTT
cdr3_aa: CASSQQGPNSPLHF